The next 31 T cell receptor beta chains were all read from a single sample in a study of OX40 agonist ivuxolimab in advanced cancers. Profiled with immunoSEQ multiplex PCR; TCRdb holds only in-frame clones, not every one. The sample carries approximately 30,000 clones, around four fifths recorded once. Sequences were derived from CD4+ or CD8+ T cells sorted from blood, sampled in a trial of the OX40 agonist ivuxolimab. These receptors all stem from an adult with an advanced solid tumor such as melanoma, head and neck, liver or kidney cancer.

The CDR3 protein is CAISEIWVAGGGNEQFF. CDR3 DNA: TGTGCCATCAGTGAGATCTGGGTAGCGGGAGGAGGCAATGAGCAGTTCTTC. V is TRBV10-3 and J is TRBJ2-1, with 10 bases identical to TRBD2. V lost 2 bases to trimming and J lost 6 bases; unmatched junction nucleotides: 10. CDR1 is ENHRY and CDR2 is SYGVKD in the germline V gene. CDR3 length: 17 amino acids.

V and J are TRBV7-8 and TRBJ2-3; D unclear. CDR1 SGHVS and CDR2 FQNEAQ come from the germline V gene. CDR3 size: 15 residues. V was trimmed by 4 bases and J by 3 bases, leaving 14 bases between them. CDR3 DNA: TGTGCCAGCAGCTCTACCTCCTCGCGAACAGATACGCAGTATTTT. It translates to CASSSTSSRTDTQYF.

The CDR3 spells CASSLGGGGNYEQYF. CDR3 sequence (DNA): TGTGCCAGCAGCTTAGGCGGAGGGGGAAACTACGAGCAGTACTTC. V is TRBV7-3 and J is TRBJ2-7; either TRBD1 or TRBD2 may fit D (6 bases each). V was trimmed by 2 bases and J by 3 bases, leaving 14 bases between them. The CDR3 sequence is 15 residues long. Germline CDR1 and CDR2: SGHTA and FQGTGA.

Regarding this clone: Distinct nucleotide sequences in the sample also encode this CDR3. The CDR3 spells CASSLGSNQPQHF. The CDR3 DNA follows: TGTGCCAGCAGCTTAGGGAGCAATCAGCCCCAGCATTTT. V and J are TRBV11-2 and TRBJ1-5; D is ambiguous. CDR3 length equals 13 residues. The germline gives CDR1 SGHAT, CDR2 FQNNGV. V lost 1 base and J 1 base, leaving 2 bases between the germline ends.

This clone occurred a few times. This sequence joins TRBV18 and TRBJ2-5; D is possibly TRBD2 (6 bases). The V and J ends lost 1 base and 3 bases respectively, with 9 bases between them. Looked up from germline, CDR1 is KGHSH and CDR2 is LQKENI. This CDR3 has 14 residues. The CDR3 here is CASSPRDWEETQYF. The CDR3 DNA reads as TGTGCCAGCTCACCACGGGACTGGGAAGAGACCCAGTACTTC.

V is TRBV29-1 and J is TRBJ1-5; TRBD1 aligns across 7 bases. The CDR3 spans 13 residues. Germline loops: CDR1 SQVTM, CDR2 ANQGSEA. V was clipped by 4 bases and J by 7 bases; unmatched bases: 7. CDR3 coding DNA: TGCAGCGTTGCTGGGGGACAGACCCAGCCCCAGCATTTT. Protein product: CSVAGGQTQPQHF.

This chain connects TRBV5-1 to TRBJ1-2, with D perhaps matching TRBD1 (5 bases). The CDR3 length is 14 residues. CDR1 is SGHRS and CDR2 is YFSETQ in the germline V gene. Trimming pared 4 bases from V and 0 bases from J, leaving 10 bases between. CDR3 region: CASSPGGANYGYTF. DNA of the CDR3: TGCGCCAGCAGCCCCGGGGGGGCTAACTATGGCTACACCTTC.

The gene calls are TRBV13 and TRBJ2-2; 11 nucleotides line up with TRBD2. The CDR3 extends over 16 amino acids. V was pared by 5 bases and J by 4 bases, with 6 bases of the junction left unmatched. Germline V lookup: CDR1 PRHDT, CDR2 FYEKMQ (reference sequence). CDR3 sequence: CASSPGLAELTGELFF. The DNA for the CDR3 is TGTGCCAGCAGCCCGGGACTAGCGGAGCTCACCGGGGAGCTGTTTTTT.

This chain joins TRBV5-4 and TRBJ2-7; 9 positions agree with TRBD2. Looked up from germline, CDR1 is SGHNT and CDR2 is YYREEE (reference sequence). This CDR3 has 14 residues. Trimming at V came to 9 bases and at J to 6 bases, leaving 13 bases not matched to a gene. The chain's CDR3 is CATYIWAGGSEQYF. As DNA, the CDR3 is TGTGCCACCTATATTTGGGCGGGAGGGAGCGAGCAGTACTTC.

This clone occurred once. The rearrangement links TRBV5-6 to TRBJ1-6, with a possible D match to TRBD1 (5 bases). Trimming took off 1 base at V and 6 bases at J, with 17 bases between the two ends. This CDR3 region has 17 residues. CDR1 and CDR2 from the germline V gene are SGHDT and YYEEEE. The CDR3 coding sequence is TGTGCCAGCAGCTTGTTGGGTAAGGGACTGAGTAATTCACCCCTCCACTTT. Its protein is CASSLLGKGLSNSPLHF.

The chain is built from TRBV7-6 and TRBJ2-1; 7 nucleotides match TRBD2. CDR3 size: 15 residues. Per germline, CDR1 SGHVS and CDR2 FNYEAQ. After removal of 5 bases from V and 4 bases from J, the junction contained 8 bases not matched to a gene. CDR3 sequence: CASSAGPSGYNEQFF. The CDR3 coding sequence is TGTGCCAGCAGCGCAGGGCCTAGCGGTTACAATGAGCAGTTCTTC.

The rearrangement joins TRBV14 to TRBJ1-2; a weak D match, TRBD1 (5 bases). The CDR3 extends over 14 amino acids. Germline loops: CDR1 SGHDN, CDR2 FVKESK. The V and J ends lost 1 base and 8 bases respectively, with 14 bases between them. CDR3 sequence: CASSQVRDPAGYTF. The DNA for the CDR3 is TGTGCCAGCAGCCAAGTCCGGGACCCGGCGGGCTACACCTTC.

V gene TRBV30 combines with J gene TRBJ1-5; 9 bases align to TRBD1. The CDR3 is made up of 13 amino acids. V gave up 5 bases and J gave up 11 bases; unmatched junction bases: 10. Per the germline V gene, CDR1 is GTSNPN and CDR2 is SVGIG (reference sequence). The CDR3 reads CAWEGQGRSAQHF. For the CDR3, the DNA is TGTGCCTGGGAGGGACAGGGAAGGTCAGCCCAGCATTTT.

The chain uses TRBV5-3 and TRBJ1-1, with TRBD1 as a possible D gene (6 bases). TRBV5-3 falls under the ORF class, with uncertain function. The CDR3 spans 15 residues. V was trimmed by 4 bases and J by 4 bases, leaving 17 bases between them. CDR3 sequence reads: CARSESRPGATEAFF. The CDR3 coding sequence is TGTGCCAGAAGCGAATCGCGGCCAGGGGCCACTGAAGCTTTCTTT.

J is TRBJ2-1 and V is TRBV27; D is uncertain. Between the trimmed V and J ends, which lost 2 bases and 6 bases, there was a span of 11 bases. The CDR3 length is 14 residues. Per the germline V gene, CDR1 is MNHEY and CDR2 is SMNVEV (reference sequence). CDR3: CASSLGLQLNEQFF. For the CDR3, the DNA is TGTGCCAGCAGTTTAGGGTTACAACTCAATGAGCAGTTCTTC.

The gene calls are TRBV5-1 and TRBJ1-1; D gene unclear. Germline values: CDR1 SGHRS, CDR2 YFSETQ. The germline V and J ends were trimmed by 0 bases and 0 bases, with 15 bases remaining between them. This CDR3 contains 17 residues. The CDR3 reads CASSLEVLEPMNTEAFF. The DNA for the CDR3 is TGCGCCAGCAGCTTGGAAGTTTTGGAACCGATGAACACTGAAGCTTTCTTT. The full variable domain, in which reference TRBV5-1 and TRBJ1-1 provide the parts outside the CDR3, is KAGVTQTPRYLIKTRGQQVTLSCSPISGHRSVSWYQQTPGQGLQFLFEYFSETQRNKGNFPGRFSGRQFSNSRSEMNVSTLELGDSALYLCASSLEVLEPMNTEAFFGQGTRLTVV.

The chain employs TRBV10-2 and TRBJ2-3; D unresolved. V was clipped by 8 bases and J by 5 bases, with 8 bases between them. This CDR3 has 11 residues. CDR1 and CDR2 (germline): WSHSY, SAAADI. CDR3 bases: TGCGCCAGCCGCCTACTAGATACGCAGTATTTT. It yields the protein CASRLLDTQYF.

CDR3 DNA: TGTGCCCCTCTCCGGGGGTCCTATAATTCACCCCTCCACTTT. Amino acids: CAPLRGSYNSPLHF. The J gene is TRBJ1-6, the V gene TRBV19; perhaps TRBD1 as D (5 bases). The CDR3 runs 14 residues. Germline V gene lookup returns CDR1 LNHDA and CDR2 SQIVND (reference sequence). V was shortened by 11 bases and J by 1 base, with 12 bases between the two germline ends.

The rearrangement joins TRBV6-6 to TRBJ2-3; 14 bases fit TRBD2. Germline trimming cut 8 bases from V and 5 bases from J; bases unmatched to any gene: 0. The CDR3 length is 13 residues. Germline loops: CDR1 MNHNY, CDR2 SVGAGI (reference sequence). This CDR3 reads CASGTSGGDTQYF. DNA for the CDR3: TGTGCCAGCGGGACTAGCGGGGGAGATACGCAGTATTTT.

The chain has TRBV10-1 and TRBJ1-1, with D hard to call. V shed 4 bases and J shed 7 bases, with 16 bases lying between them. Germline lookup yields CDR1 WNHNN and CDR2 SYGVQD (reference sequence). This CDR3 is built from 14 residues. The CDR3 region is CASSATGIRGEAFF. CDR3 DNA: TGCGCCAGCAGTGCTACGGGGATCAGAGGTGAAGCTTTCTTT.

Here the CDR3 reads CASSDRQGFPRQPQHF. The CDR3 DNA reads TGCGCCAGCAGCGACCGACAGGGGTTCCCCCGGCAGCCCCAGCATTTT. This rearrangement joins TRBV10-2 to TRBJ1-5, with 8 bases lining up with TRBD1. The V and J ends lost 6 bases and 7 bases, in that order; junction bases with no gene match: 14. Germline values: CDR1 WSHSY, CDR2 SAAADI. This CDR3 has 16 residues.

This chain links TRBV6-5 with TRBJ1-6, with no clear D. Trimming stripped 2 bases from V and 0 bases from J, with 8 bases between. From germline, CDR1 is MNHEY and CDR2 SVGAGI. The CDR3 consists of 16 residues. For the CDR3, the DNA is TGTGCCAGCAGTTACGGGCAGGCCTCCTATAATTCACCCCTCCACTTT. It is translated as CASSYGQASYNSPLHF.

This clone was found a few times. The chain uses TRBV27 and TRBJ1-1, with D hard to call. The CDR3 consists of 15 residues. V lost 2 bases and J lost 6, with 16 bases in between. Germline V gene sequence: CDR1 MNHEY, CDR2 SMNVEV (reference sequence). The CDR3 nucleotides are TGTGCCAGCAGTTTAGACTGGGGAGGTGTCGCTGAAGCTTTCTTT. This codes for CASSLDWGGVAEAFF.

This sequence joins TRBV2 and TRBJ2-3, with 10 bases that match TRBD1. This CDR3 is built from 14 residues. Germline CDR1 and CDR2: SNHLY and FYNNEI. V dropped 8 bases and J dropped 5; count of bases not matched to a gene: 7. CDR3 residues: CASARTGGGDTQYF. DNA of the CDR3: TGTGCCAGCGCCCGGACAGGGGGAGGAGATACGCAGTATTTT.

The CDR3 sequence: CASSLGATQTEAFF. As DNA, the CDR3 is TGTGCCAGCAGCTTAGGTGCGACGCAAACTGAAGCTTTCTTT. The V gene is TRBV13, the J gene TRBJ1-1; D gene uncertain. Germline loops: CDR1 PRHDT, CDR2 FYEKMQ (reference sequence). Trimming took 0 bases from V and 5 from J, leaving 10 bases between them. CDR3 length: 14 residues.

V and J are TRBV4-2 and TRBJ1-6, with D unresolved. The germline V gene encodes CDR1 LGHNA and CDR2 YNFKEQ. The V and J ends lost 3 bases and 5 bases respectively, with 5 bases between them. This CDR3 region has 13 residues. Here the CDR3 reads CASSQGDNSPLHF. For the CDR3, the DNA is TGTGCCAGCAGCCAGGGAGATAATTCACCCCTCCACTTT.

The chain carries TRBV27 and TRBJ2-3; D remains ambiguous. Germline CDR1 and CDR2: MNHEY and SMNVEV (reference sequence). The CDR3 consists of 11 residues. The V end lost 8 bases, the J end lost 5 bases, and 8 bases lay between the germline ends. CDR3 nucleotides: TGTGCCAGCGGTCCGATAGATACGCAGTATTTT. It is translated as CASGPIDTQYF.

This sequence joins TRBV4-1 and TRBJ2-3; 11 positions agree with TRBD2. The CDR3 runs 15 residues. Looked up from germline, CDR1 is MGHRA and CDR2 is YSYEKL. Germline trimming cut 4 bases from V and 3 bases from J; bases unmatched to any gene: 3. CDR3 DNA sequence: TGCGCCAGCAGCCGTACTAGCGGGGGAACAGATACGCAGTATTTT. Encoded protein: CASSRTSGGTDTQYF.

J is TRBJ2-1 and V is TRBV27, with a weak D call TRBD2 (6 bases). The CDR3 is made up of 13 amino acids. V was trimmed by 2 bases and J by 11 bases, leaving 13 bases between them. Germline CDR1 is MNHEY and CDR2 is SMNVEV (reference sequence). The DNA of the CDR3 is TGTGCCAGCAGTTTAGACTCCCGGGAGAAGCAGTTCTTC. It yields the protein CASSLDSREKQFF.

This clone has only a few counts. This sequence joins TRBV4-1 and TRBJ1-6; possible D gene TRBD1, 6 bases. In germline, CDR1 is MGHRA, CDR2 YSYEKL. This CDR3 spans 16 amino acids. The V gene lost 1 base and the J gene lost 7 bases, with 14 bases spanning the gap. The CDR3 sequence: CASSQGEGVWNSPLHF. The CDR3, as DNA: TGCGCCAGCAGCCAAGGCGAGGGGGTATGGAATTCACCCCTCCACTTT.

There are a few counts of this clone. V gene TRBV7-3 combines with J gene TRBJ2-1; D may be TRBD1 or TRBD2 (5 bases each). CDR1 and CDR2 from the germline V gene are SGHTA and FQGTGA. The V end was cut by 4 bases, the J end by 10 bases, with 14 bases between. This CDR3 contains 13 residues. CDR3 in DNA: TGTGCCAGCAGCTCGGGGCCCGCGAGGGAGCAGTTCTTC. This encodes CASSSGPAREQFF.